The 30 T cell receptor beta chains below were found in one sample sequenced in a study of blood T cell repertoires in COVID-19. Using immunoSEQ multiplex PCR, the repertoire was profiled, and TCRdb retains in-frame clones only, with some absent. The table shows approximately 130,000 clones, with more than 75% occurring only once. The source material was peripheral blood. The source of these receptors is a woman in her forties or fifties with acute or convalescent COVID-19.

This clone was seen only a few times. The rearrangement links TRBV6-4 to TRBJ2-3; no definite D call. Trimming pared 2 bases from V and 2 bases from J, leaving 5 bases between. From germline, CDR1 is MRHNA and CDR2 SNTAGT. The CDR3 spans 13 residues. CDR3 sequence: CASSDGFTDTQYF. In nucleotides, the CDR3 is TGTGCCAGCAGTGACGGCTTCACAGATACGCAGTATTTT.

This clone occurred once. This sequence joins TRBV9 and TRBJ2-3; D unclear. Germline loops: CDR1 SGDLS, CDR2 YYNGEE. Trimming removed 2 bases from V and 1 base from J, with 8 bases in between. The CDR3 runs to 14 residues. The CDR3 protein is CASSVSRGTDTQYF. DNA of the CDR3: TGTGCCAGCAGCGTCTCACGGGGCACAGATACGCAGTATTTT.

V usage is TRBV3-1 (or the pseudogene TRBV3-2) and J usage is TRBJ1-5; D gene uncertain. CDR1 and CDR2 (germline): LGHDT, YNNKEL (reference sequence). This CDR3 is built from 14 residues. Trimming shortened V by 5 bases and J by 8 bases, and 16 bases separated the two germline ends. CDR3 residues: CASSYKFLSEPQHF. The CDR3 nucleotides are TGTGCCAGCAGCTACAAGTTCCTAAGCGAGCCCCAGCATTTT.

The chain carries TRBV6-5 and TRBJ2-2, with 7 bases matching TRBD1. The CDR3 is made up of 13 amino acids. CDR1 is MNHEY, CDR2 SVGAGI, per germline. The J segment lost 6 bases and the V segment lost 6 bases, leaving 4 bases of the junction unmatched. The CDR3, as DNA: TGTGCCAGCAGGGCTACAGGGGCCGGGGAGCTGTTTTTT. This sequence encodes CASRATGAGELFF.

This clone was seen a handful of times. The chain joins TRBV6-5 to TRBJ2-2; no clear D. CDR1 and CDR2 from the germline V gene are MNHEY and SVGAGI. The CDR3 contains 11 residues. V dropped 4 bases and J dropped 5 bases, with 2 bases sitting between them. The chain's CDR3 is CASSLTGELFF. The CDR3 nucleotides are TGTGCCAGCAGTTTAACCGGGGAGCTGTTTTTT.

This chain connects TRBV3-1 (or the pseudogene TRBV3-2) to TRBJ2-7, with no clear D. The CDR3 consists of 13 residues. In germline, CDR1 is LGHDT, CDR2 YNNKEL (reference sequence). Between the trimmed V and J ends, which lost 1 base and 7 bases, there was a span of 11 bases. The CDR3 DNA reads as TGTGCCAGCAGCCAAGTCACCTTTCGGGAGCAGTACTTC. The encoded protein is CASSQVTFREQYF.

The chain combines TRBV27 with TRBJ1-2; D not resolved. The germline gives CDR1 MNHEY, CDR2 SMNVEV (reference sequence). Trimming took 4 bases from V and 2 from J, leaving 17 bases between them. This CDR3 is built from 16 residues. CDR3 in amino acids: CASSSFPGDSNYGYTF. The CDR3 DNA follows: TGTGCCAGCAGTTCCTTCCCGGGAGACTCCAACTATGGCTACACCTTC.

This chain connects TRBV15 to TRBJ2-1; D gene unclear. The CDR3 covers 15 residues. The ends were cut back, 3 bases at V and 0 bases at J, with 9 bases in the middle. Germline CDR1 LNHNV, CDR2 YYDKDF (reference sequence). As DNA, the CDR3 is TGTGCCACCAGCAGCGCGTTAAGCTCCTACAATGAGCAGTTCTTC. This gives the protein CATSSALSSYNEQFF.

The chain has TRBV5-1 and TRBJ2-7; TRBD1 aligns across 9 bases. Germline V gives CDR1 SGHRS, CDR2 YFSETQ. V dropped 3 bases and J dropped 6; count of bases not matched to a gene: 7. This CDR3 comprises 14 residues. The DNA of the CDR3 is TGCGCCAGCAGCTGGGGACAGGGAGACGGCGAGCAGTACTTC. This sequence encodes CASSWGQGDGEQYF.

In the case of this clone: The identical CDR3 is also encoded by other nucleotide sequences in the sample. CDR3 sequence reads: CASSPSGQGNYGYTF. The CDR3 nucleotides read TGTGCCAGCTCACCCTCGGGACAGGGAAACTATGGCTACACCTTC. The genes are TRBV18 and TRBJ1-2, with 9 bases lining up with TRBD1. V shed 3 bases, J shed 2 bases, and the junction held 4 bases outside the gene matches. Germline CDR1 and CDR2: KGHSH and LQKENI. There are 15 residues in the CDR3.

As DNA, the CDR3 is TGCGCCAGCAGCCCCTGGGGACAGGGAGGAAACACCATATATTTT. Translation: CASSPWGQGGNTIYF. V and J are TRBV5-1 and TRBJ1-3; 9 bases align to TRBD1. The length of the CDR3 is 15 residues. The V and J ends lost 4 bases and 4 bases, in that order; junction bases with no gene match: 6. From germline, CDR1 is SGHRS and CDR2 YFSETQ.

Here the CDR3 DNA reads TGTGCCAGCAGCGCCGTGGGGGCCTCCTTTGAGCAGTACTTC. This translates into CASSAVGASFEQYF. The genes are TRBV5-8 and TRBJ2-7, with a weak D call TRBD1 (6 bases). The CDR3 loop spans 14 amino acids. V lost 4 bases and J 7 bases, leaving 18 bases between the germline ends. Germline CDR1 SGHTS, CDR2 YDEGEE.

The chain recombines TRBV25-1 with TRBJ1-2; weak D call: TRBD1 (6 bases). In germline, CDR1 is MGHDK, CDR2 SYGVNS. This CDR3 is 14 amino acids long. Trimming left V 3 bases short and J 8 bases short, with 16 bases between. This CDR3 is CASSDRTASGGYTF. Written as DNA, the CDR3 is TGTGCCAGCAGTGATCGGACAGCGTCGGGGGGCTACACCTTC.

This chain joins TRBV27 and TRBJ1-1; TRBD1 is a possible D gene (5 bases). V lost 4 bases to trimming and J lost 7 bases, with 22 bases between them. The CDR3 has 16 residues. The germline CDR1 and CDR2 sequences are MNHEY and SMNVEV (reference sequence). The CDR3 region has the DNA TGTGCCAGCAGTTCAACCCCCGGGGGATGGAGTAATGAAGCTTTCTTT. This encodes CASSSTPGGWSNEAFF.

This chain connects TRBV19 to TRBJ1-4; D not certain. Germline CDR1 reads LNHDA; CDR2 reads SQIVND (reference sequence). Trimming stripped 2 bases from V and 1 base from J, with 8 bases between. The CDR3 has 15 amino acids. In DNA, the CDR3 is TGTGCCAGTAGTATAACCGTCGGAACTAATGAAAAACTGTTTTTT. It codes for CASSITVGTNEKLFF.

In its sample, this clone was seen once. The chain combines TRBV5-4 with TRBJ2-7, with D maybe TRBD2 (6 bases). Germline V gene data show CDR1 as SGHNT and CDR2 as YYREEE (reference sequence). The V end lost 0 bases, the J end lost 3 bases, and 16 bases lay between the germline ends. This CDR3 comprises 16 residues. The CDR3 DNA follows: TGTGCCAGCAGCTTGGGGGGATGGGACTCCCGCTACGAGCAGTACTTC. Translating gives CASSLGGWDSRYEQYF.

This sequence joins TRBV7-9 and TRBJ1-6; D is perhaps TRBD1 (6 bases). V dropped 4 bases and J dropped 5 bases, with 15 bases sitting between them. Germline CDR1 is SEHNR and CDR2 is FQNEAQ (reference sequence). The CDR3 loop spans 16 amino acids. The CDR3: CASSWDQGRDNSPLHF. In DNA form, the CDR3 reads TGTGCCAGCAGCTGGGATCAGGGGCGAGATAATTCACCCCTCCACTTT.

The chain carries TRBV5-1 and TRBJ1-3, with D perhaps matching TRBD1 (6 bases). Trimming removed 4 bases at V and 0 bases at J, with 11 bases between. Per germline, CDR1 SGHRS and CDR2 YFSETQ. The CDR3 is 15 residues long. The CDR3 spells CASSGQPSSGNTIYF. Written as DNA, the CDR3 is TGCGCCAGCAGCGGACAGCCTTCCTCTGGAAACACCATATATTTT.

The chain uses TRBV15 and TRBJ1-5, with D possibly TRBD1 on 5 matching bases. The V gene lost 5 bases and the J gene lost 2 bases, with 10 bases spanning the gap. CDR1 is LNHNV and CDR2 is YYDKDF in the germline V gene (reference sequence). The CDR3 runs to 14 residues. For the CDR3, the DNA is TGTGCCACCAGCTGGGGGGGAGGCAATCAGCCCCAGCATTTT. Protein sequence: CATSWGGGNQPQHF.

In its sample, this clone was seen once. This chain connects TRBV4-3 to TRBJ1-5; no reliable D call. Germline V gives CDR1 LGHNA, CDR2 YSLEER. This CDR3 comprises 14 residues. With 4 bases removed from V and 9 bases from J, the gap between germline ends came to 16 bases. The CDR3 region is CASSLPQDVAPQHF. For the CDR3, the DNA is TGCGCCAGCAGCCTTCCCCAGGATGTGGCGCCCCAGCATTTT.

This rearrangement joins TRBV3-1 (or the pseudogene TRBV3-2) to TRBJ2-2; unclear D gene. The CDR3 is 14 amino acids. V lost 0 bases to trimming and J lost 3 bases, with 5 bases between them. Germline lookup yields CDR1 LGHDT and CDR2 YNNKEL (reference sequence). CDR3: CASSQDGHTGELFF. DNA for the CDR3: TGTGCCAGCAGCCAAGATGGCCACACCGGGGAGCTGTTTTTT.

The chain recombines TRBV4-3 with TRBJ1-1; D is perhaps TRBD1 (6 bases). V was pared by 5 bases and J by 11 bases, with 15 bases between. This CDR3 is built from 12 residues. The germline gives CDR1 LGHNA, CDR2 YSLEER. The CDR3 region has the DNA TGCGCCAGCAGCTTTGACGGGGGGCTGGCTTTCTTT. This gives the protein CASSFDGGLAFF.

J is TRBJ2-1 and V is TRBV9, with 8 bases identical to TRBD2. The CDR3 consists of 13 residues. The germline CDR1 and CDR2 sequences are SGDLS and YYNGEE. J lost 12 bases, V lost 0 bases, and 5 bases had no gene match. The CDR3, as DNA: TGTGCCAGCAGCGTAGGGCTAGCGGGCACGCAGTTCTTC. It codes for CASSVGLAGTQFF. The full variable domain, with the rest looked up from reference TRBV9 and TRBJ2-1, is DSGVTQTPKHLITATGQRVTLRCSPRSGDLSVYWYQQSLDQGLQFLIQYYNGEERAKGNILERFSAQQFPDLHSELNLSSLELGDSALYFCASSVGLAGTQFFGPGTRLTVL.

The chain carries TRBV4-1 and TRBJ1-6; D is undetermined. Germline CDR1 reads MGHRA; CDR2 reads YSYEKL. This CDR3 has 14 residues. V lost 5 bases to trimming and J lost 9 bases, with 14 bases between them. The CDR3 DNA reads TGCGCCAGCAGCGTCCCGGGGATAGGTTCACCCCTCCACTTT. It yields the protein CASSVPGIGSPLHF.

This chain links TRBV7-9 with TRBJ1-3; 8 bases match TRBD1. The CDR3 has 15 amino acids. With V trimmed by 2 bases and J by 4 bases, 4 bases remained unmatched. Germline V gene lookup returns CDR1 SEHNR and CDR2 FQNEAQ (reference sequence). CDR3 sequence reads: CASSLQGAAGNTIYF. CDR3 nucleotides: TGTGCCAGCAGCTTACAGGGGGCGGCAGGAAACACCATATATTTT.

The CDR3 nucleotides are TGTGCCAGCAGCTCAGGCGGGATCCAAGAGACCCAGTACTTC. It codes for CASSSGGIQETQYF. The rearrangement uses TRBV9 and TRBJ2-5; weak D call: TRBD2 (6 bases). The CDR3 spans 14 residues. Germline V gene lookup returns CDR1 SGDLS and CDR2 YYNGEE. V gave up 4 bases and J gave up 1 base, with 11 bases separating them.

The CDR3 nucleotides read TGTGCCAGTAGTATGCGCACAGGGACTCAGCCCCAGCATTTT. Protein product: CASSMRTGTQPQHF. J is TRBJ1-5 and V is TRBV19; D might be TRBD1 (6 bases). Germline V CDR1 and CDR2: LNHDA, SQIVND (reference sequence). The length of the CDR3 is 14 residues. Trimming stripped 3 bases from V and 6 bases from J, with 12 bases between.

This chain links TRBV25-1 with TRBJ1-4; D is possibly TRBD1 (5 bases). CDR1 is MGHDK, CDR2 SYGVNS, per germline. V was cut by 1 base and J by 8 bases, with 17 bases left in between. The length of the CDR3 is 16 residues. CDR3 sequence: CASSELVDNGREKLFF. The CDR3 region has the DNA TGTGCCAGCAGTGAATTGGTGGACAACGGGCGGGAAAAACTGTTTTTT.

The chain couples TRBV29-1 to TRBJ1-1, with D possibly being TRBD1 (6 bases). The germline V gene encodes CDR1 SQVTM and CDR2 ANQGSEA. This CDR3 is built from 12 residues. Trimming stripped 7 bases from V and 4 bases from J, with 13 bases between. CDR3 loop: CSGSTGFTEAFF. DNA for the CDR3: TGCAGCGGCTCCACAGGGTTCACTGAAGCTTTCTTT. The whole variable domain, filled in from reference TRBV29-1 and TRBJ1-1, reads SAVISQKPSRDICQRGTSLTIQCQVDSQVTMMFWYRQQPGQSLTLIATANQGSEATYESGFVIDKFPISRPNLTFSTLTVSNMSPEDSSIYLCSGSTGFTEAFFGQGTRLTVV.

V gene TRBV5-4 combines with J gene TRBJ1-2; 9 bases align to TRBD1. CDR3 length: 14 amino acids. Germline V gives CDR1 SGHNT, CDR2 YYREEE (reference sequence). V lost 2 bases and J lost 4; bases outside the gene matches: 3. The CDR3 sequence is CASSLQGAGYGYTF. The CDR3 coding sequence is TGTGCCAGCAGCTTACAGGGGGCTGGCTATGGCTACACCTTC.